By share, the clone carrying this T cell receptor beta chain counts as large. The V gene's germline CDR1 is SQVTM and CDR2 ANQGSEA. The CDR3 sequence is 15 residues long. The V gene lost 2 bases and the J gene lost 4 bases, with 14 bases spanning the gap. These data come from a study of patients and donors after allogeneic stem cell transplantation. MiXCR was run by TCRdb on the RT-PCR reads, yielding one entry per CDR3 protein. The table lists some 2,300 distinct CDR3 sequences, 6% to 9% of them singletons. The clonotype was recovered from a human donor who was either an allogeneic HSCT recipient or a stem cell or donor lymphocyte infusion donor (not recorded which). It is not recorded whose cells these are; they may come from a transplant donor. Sequencing was performed on blood, either unsorted or a sorted T cell fraction (not recorded which). This rearrangement joins TRBV29-1 to TRBJ2-2, with D possibly being TRBD1 (5 bases). Here the CDR3 reads CSVEQGKSGTGELFF. CDR3 DNA: TGCAGCGTTGAACAGGGTAAAAGTGGCACCGGGGAGCTGTTTTTT.